This T cell receptor (beta chain) is from a study of T cells in Graves' hyperthyroidism and ophthalmopathy. Study outcomes and limitations: In validation, the model predicted ophthalmopathy. These predictions came a median roughly six months before onset. Stable hyperthyroidism and ophthalmopathy were separated using 13 V-J signatures. Blood also showed most of the thyroid clonotypes that were expanded above 0.001.

Worth noting for this clonotype: The antigen is undetermined.

RNA transcripts gave rise to amplified TCR beta CDR3 regions. HTBI primers were the set used in a first-round RT-PCR of the TCR CDR3. TCRdb independently ran MiXCR on the multiplex PCR reads; one entry per CDR3 protein. The sample consists of more than 500,000 distinct CDR3 sequences, 46% of them appearing once. Exclusion followed for patients with uncontrolled infection, other autoimmune disease, pregnancy or lactation. The clonotype was recovered from an adult woman with Graves' disease, either hyperthyroidism or ophthalmopathy (not recorded which). What was sequenced was peripheral blood or thyroid tissue (not recorded which).

CDR3 nucleotides: TGTGCCAGCGGCCTCAGGGCTGTACGTGGAAACACCATATATTTT. Protein: CASGLRAVRGNTIYF. This rearrangement joins TRBV7-2 to TRBJ1-3, with a weak D call TRBD1 (5 bases). Trimming took 8 bases from V and 3 from J, leaving 17 bases between them. Germline values: CDR1 SGHTA, CDR2 FQGNSA. This CDR3 has 15 residues. The full variable domain, with the rest looked up from reference TRBV7-2 and TRBJ1-3, is GAGVSQSPSNKVTEKGKDVELRCDPISGHTALYWYRQSLGQGLEFLIYFQGNSAPDKSGLPSDRFSAERTGGSVSTLTIQRTQQEDSAVYLCASGLRAVRGNTIYFGEGSWLTVV.